This entry is about one T cell receptor gamma chain. Antigen specificity is unknown. These data are taken from a study of Vδ1+ human thymocytes. Points from the study as a whole: Donors shared many TRG clonotypes but few TRD clonotypes. Highly polyclonal TRG and TRD repertoires with Gaussian CDR3 length distributions appeared in thymus.

Extracted RNA was reverse transcribed into cDNA. Multiplex PCR used pooled V-gene forward primers and a constant-region reverse primer to amplify CDR3s. TCRdb re-identified clones in the multiplex PCR reads via CATT. In the table there are 20,000 to 25,000 gamma-chain clones, roughly an eighth of which are singletons. Germline V gene lookup returns CDR1 EGSNGY and CDR2 YDSYNSKV. V lost 0 bases and J lost 2; bases outside the gene matches: 7. This CDR3 has 15 residues. Sequenced material: Vdelta1+ gamma-delta thymocytes from the thymus. The subset is: FACS-sorted CD3+ TCRalphabeta- TCRVdelta1+ TCRVdelta2- thymocytes. The origin of this receptor is a child less than two years old who had congenital heart surgery. V is TRGV2 and J is TRGJ1 or TRGJ2. The CDR3 DNA reads TGTGCCACCTGGGACGGGCAGGAGGATTATTATAAGAAACTCTTT. Translating it yields CATWDGQEDYYKKLF.